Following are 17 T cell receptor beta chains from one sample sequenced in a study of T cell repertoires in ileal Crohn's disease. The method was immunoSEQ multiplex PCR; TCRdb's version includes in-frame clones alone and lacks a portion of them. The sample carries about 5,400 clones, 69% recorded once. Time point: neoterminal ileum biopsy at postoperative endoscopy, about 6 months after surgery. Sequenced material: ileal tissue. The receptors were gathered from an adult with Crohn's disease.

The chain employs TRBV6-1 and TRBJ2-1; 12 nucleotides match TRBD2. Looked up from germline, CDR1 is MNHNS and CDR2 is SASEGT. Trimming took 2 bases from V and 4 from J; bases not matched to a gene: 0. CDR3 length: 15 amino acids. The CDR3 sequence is CASSELAGGYNEQFF. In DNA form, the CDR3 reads TGTGCCAGCAGTGAACTAGCGGGGGGGTACAATGAGCAGTTCTTC.

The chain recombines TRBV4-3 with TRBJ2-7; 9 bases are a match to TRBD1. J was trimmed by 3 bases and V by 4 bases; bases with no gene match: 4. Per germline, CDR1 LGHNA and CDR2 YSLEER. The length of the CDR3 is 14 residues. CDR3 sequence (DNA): TGCGCCAGCAGCCGGGACAGGGTCAACTACGAGCAGTACTTC. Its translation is CASSRDRVNYEQYF.

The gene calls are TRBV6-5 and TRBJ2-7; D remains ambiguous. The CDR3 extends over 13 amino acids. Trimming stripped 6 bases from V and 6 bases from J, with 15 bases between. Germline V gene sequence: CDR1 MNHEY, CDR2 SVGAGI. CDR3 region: CASRPPTGGEQYV. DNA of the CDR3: TGTGCCAGCAGACCACCCACTGGCGGCGAGCAGTACGTC.

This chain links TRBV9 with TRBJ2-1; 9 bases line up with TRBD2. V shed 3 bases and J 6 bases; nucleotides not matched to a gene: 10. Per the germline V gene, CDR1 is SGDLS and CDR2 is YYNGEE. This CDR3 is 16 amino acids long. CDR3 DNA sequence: TGTGCCAGCAGCGCCCCCGTAGCGGGAGATGGCAATGAGCAGTTCTTC. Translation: CASSAPVAGDGNEQFF.

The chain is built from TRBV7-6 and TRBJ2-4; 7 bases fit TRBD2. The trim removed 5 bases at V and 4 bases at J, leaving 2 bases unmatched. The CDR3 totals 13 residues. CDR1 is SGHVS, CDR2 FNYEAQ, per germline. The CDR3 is CASSPSGKNIQYF. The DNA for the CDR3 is TGTGCCAGCAGCCCTAGCGGAAAAAACATTCAGTACTTC.

CDR3 DNA: TGTGCAAGTCGCTCCTTAGTGCACCGCCCCGACCGACAGGGCAACTACGAGCAGTACGTC. Residues: CASRSLVHRPDRQGNYEQYV. The V and J genes are TRBV12-2 and TRBJ2-7; TRBD1 was called by the table and not checked on the DNA. TRBV12-2 is listed as a pseudogene. The CDR3 length is 20 residues.

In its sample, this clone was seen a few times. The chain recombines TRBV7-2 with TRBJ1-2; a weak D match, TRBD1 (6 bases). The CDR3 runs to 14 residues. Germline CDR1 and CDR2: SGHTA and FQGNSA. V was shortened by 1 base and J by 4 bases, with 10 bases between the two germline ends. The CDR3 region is CASSLERRGYGYTF. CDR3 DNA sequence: TGTGCCAGCAGCTTAGAGCGCAGGGGCTATGGCTACACCTTC. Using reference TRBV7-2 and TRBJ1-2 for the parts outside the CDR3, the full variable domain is GAGVSQSPSNKVTEKGKDVELRCDPISGHTALYWYRQSLGQGLEFLIYFQGNSAPDKSGLPSDRFSAERTGGSVSTLTIQRTQQEDSAVYLCASSLERRGYGYTFGSGTRLTVV.

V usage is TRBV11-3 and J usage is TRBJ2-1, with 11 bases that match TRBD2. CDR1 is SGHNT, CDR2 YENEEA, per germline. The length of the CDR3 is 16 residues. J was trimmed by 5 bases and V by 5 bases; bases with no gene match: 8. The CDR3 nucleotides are TGTGCCAGCAGCACGTATAGCGGGAGGGCCGACAATGAGCAGTTCTTC. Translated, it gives CASSTYSGRADNEQFF. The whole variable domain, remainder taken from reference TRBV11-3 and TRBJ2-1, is EAGVVQSPRYKIIEKKQPVAFWCNPISGHNTLYWYLQNLGQGPELLIRYENEEAVDDSQLPKDRFSAERLKGVDSTLKIQPAELGDSAVYLCASSTYSGRADNEQFFGPGTRLTVL.

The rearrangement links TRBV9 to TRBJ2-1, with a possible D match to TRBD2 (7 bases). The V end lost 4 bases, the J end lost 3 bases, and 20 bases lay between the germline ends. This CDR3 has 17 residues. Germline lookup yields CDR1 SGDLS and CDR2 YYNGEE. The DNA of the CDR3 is TGTGCCAGCAGCCAACCTCAGGGCGGGGGCCGCTACAATGAGCAGTTCTTC. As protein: CASSQPQGGGRYNEQFF. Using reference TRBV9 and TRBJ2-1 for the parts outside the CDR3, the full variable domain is DSGVTQTPKHLITATGQRVTLRCSPRSGDLSVYWYQQSLDQGLQFLIQYYNGEERAKGNILERFSAQQFPDLHSELNLSSLELGDSALYFCASSQPQGGGRYNEQFFGPGTRLTVL.

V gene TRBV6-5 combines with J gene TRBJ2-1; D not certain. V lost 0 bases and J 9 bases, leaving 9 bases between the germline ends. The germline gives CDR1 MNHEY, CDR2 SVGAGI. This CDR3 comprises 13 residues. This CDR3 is CASSYSFWSEQFF. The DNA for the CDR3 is TGTGCCAGCAGTTACTCCTTTTGGAGTGAGCAGTTCTTC.

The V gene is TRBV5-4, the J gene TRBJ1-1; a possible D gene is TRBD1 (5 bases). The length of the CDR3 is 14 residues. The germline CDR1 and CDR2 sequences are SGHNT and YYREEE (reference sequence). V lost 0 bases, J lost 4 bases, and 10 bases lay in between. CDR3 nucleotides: TGTGCCAGCAGCTTGGGCGGGACGTTCACTGAAGCTTTCTTT. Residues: CASSLGGTFTEAFF.

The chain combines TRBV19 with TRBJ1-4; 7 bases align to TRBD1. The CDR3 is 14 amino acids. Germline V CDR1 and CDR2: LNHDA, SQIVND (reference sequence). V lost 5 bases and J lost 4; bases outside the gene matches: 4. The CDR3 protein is CASSLGQLNEKLFF. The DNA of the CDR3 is TGTGCCAGTAGTTTGGGACAGCTTAATGAAAAACTGTTTTTT.

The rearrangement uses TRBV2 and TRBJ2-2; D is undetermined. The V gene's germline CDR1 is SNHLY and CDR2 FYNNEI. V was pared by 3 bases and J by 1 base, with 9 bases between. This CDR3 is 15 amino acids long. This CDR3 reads CASSDARKNTGELFF. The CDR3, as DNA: TGTGCCAGCAGTGACGCGCGGAAGAACACCGGGGAGCTGTTTTTT.

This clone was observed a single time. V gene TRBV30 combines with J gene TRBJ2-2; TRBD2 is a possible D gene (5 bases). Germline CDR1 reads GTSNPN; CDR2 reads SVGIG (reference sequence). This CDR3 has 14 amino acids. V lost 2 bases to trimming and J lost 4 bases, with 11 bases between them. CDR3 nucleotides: TGTGCCTGGAGTAGAGGGATCAGCACCGGGGAGCTGTTTTTT. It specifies CAWSRGISTGELFF.

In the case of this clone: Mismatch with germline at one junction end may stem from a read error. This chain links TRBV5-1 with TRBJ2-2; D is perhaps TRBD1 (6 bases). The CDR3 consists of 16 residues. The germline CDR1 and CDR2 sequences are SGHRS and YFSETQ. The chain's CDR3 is CASSLMAGANTGELFF. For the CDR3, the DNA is TGTGCCAGCAGCTTGATGGCAGGGGCGAACACCGGGGAGCTGTTTTTT.

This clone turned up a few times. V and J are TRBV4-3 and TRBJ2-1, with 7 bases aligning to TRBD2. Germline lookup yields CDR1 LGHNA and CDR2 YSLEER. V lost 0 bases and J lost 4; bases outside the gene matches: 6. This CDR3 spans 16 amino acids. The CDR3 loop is CASSQDQASGYNEQFF. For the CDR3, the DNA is TGCGCCAGCAGCCAAGATCAGGCTAGCGGATACAATGAGCAGTTCTTC.

As DNA, the CDR3 is TGTGCCAGCACGAGGGAGGGGAGCACTGAAGCTTTCTTT. Translation: CASTREGSTEAFF. V is TRBV27 and J is TRBJ1-1; D is possibly TRBD1 (5 bases). Trimming removed 7 bases at V and 4 bases at J, with 13 bases between. The CDR3 spans 13 residues. CDR1 is MNHEY and CDR2 is SMNVEV in the germline V gene (reference sequence).